These 15 T cell receptor beta chains were all obtained from the same sample, sequenced in a study of cytomegalovirus exposure and HLA in healthy donors (dated by TCRdb to the late 2010s). The library was made by the immunoSEQ multiplex PCR assay. A mixture of 60 forward primers for TCR Vbeta segments and 13 reverse primers for TCR Jbeta segments was used in the multiplex PCR. TCRdb mirrors the immuneACCESS table, restricted to in-frame sequences. Some clones are absent from its copies; in checked studies, under half trace to an unresolved V gene, and the reason for the others is unknown. Across this sample there are some 70,000 clones, with less than 75% seen only once. The ten largest clones add up to 11% of the sample. What was sequenced was PBMCs. Source of these receptors: a woman in her thirties in good health and CMV-seronegative.

This sequence joins TRBV29-1 and TRBJ1-2; TRBD1 is a possible D gene (6 bases). V lost 6 bases and J 4 bases, leaving 18 bases between the germline ends. Germline CDR1 reads SQVTM; CDR2 reads ANQGSEA. The CDR3 totals 14 residues. CDR3 sequence (DNA): TGCAGCGTCCTTCCGGCGAGGGGGATCTATGGCTACACCTTC. It is translated as CSVLPARGIYGYTF.

CDR3 nucleotides: TGTGCCAGCTCCCTCCGCAGTGGCATGACAGACACAGATACGCAGTATTTT. The encoded protein is CASSLRSGMTDTDTQYF. The chain couples TRBV7-3 to TRBJ2-3; possibly TRBD1 for D (5 bases). V was cut by 8 bases and J by 2 bases, with 23 bases left in between. This CDR3 region has 17 residues. The germline gives CDR1 SGHTA, CDR2 FQGTGA.

This clone was picked up one time. The chain uses TRBV12-2 and TRBJ2-7; no DNA check was done on the table's D call, TRBD2. TRBV12-2 is a listed pseudogene. The CDR3 loop spans 15 amino acids. Here the CDR3 DNA reads TGTGCAAGTCGGCCCTACTCCTCCCCCTCCTACGAGCAGTACTTC. This gives the protein CASRPYSSPSYEQYF.

V usage is TRBV7-9 and J usage is TRBJ1-4, with 9 bases that match TRBD1. V was clipped by 3 bases and J by 4 bases; unmatched bases: 3. Per the germline V gene, CDR1 is SEHNR and CDR2 is FQNEAQ (reference sequence). The CDR3 extends over 15 amino acids. The CDR3 nucleotides read TGTGCCAGCAGCTTGGGGGACAGGGATAATGAAAAACTGTTTTTT. Translated: CASSLGDRDNEKLFF.

The CDR3 sequence: CAWSTGGGRVYEQFF. As DNA, the CDR3 is TGTGCCTGGAGTACTGGGGGGGGCCGGGTCTATGAGCAGTTCTTC. The chain links TRBV30 to TRBJ2-1; TRBD2 might be the D (7 bases). V was trimmed by 2 bases and J by 8 bases, leaving 19 bases between them. The CDR3 runs 15 residues. Germline assignment: CDR1 GTSNPN and CDR2 SVGIG (reference sequence). Full variable domain (outside the CDR3, taken from reference TRBV30 and TRBJ2-1): SQTIHQWPATLVQPVGSPLSLECTVEGTSNPNLYWYRQAAGRGLQLLFYSVGIGQISSEVPQNLSASRPQDRQFILSSKKLLLSDSGFYLCAWSTGGGRVYEQFFGPGTRLTVL.

The chain has TRBV6-5 and TRBJ2-1, with 7 bases lining up with TRBD1. CDR3 length equals 14 residues. From germline, CDR1 is MNHEY and CDR2 SVGAGI. The J segment lost 5 bases and the V segment lost 5 bases, leaving 6 bases of the junction unmatched. CDR3 region: CASSLRTGNNEQFF. CDR3 DNA: TGTGCCAGCAGTCTTAGGACAGGCAACAATGAGCAGTTCTTC.

The rearrangement links TRBV29-1 to TRBJ2-5; perhaps TRBD1 as D (6 bases). Deletions cut 1 base from V and 5 bases from J, with 26 bases between. CDR3 size: 18 residues. Looked up from germline, CDR1 is SQVTM and CDR2 is ANQGSEA. The CDR3, as DNA: TGCAGCGTTGAAGTGCTGGGTCGGGTTTCTTTGAGGGGGGAGACCCAGTACTTC. This codes for CSVEVLGRVSLRGETQYF.

This clone was seen a handful of times. The V and J genes are TRBV6-5 and TRBJ1-1; 7 nucleotides line up with TRBD1. V gave up 8 bases and J gave up 0 bases; unmatched junction bases: 3. Germline values: CDR1 MNHEY, CDR2 SVGAGI. CDR3 length equals 13 residues. CDR3: CASGRGMNTEAFF. The CDR3 DNA reads TGTGCCAGCGGCAGGGGGATGAACACTGAAGCTTTCTTT.

This chain joins TRBV2 and TRBJ1-6; no clear D gene. CDR3 length equals 13 residues. The V end lost 8 bases, the J end lost 8 bases, and 13 bases lay between the germline ends. Germline V gene data show CDR1 as SNHLY and CDR2 as FYNNEI. The CDR3 coding sequence is TGTGCCAGCTCTGGAAAGGGAGATTCACCCCTCCACTTT. This gives the protein CASSGKGDSPLHF.

Comments on this clone: The germline gene is not matched at one end of the junction; a read error may be the cause. V and J are TRBV7-2 and TRBJ1-5; D is perhaps TRBD1 (5 bases). In germline, CDR1 is SGHTA, CDR2 FQGNSA. This CDR3 is built from 15 residues. CDR3 DNA sequence: TGTGCCAGCAGCTTACTACGGGGGAACAGTCAGGCCCAGCATTTT. It codes for CASSLLRGNSQAQHF. Using reference TRBV7-2 and TRBJ1-5 for the parts outside the CDR3, the full variable domain is GAGVSQSPSNKVTEKGKDVELRCDPISGHTALYWYRQSLGQGLEFLIYFQGNSAPDKSGLPSDRFSAERTGGSVSTLTIQRTQQEDSAVYLCASSLLRGNSQAQHFGDGTRLSIL.

This clone was recorded only once. The genes are TRBV5-1 and TRBJ2-7; D perhaps matches TRBD2 (6 bases). The CDR3 has 16 amino acids. Trimming removed 4 bases at V and 0 bases at J, with 17 bases between. Germline values: CDR1 SGHRS, CDR2 YFSETQ. CDR3 sequence: CASSLPEGSGSYEQYF. In DNA, the CDR3 is TGCGCCAGCAGCCTCCCTGAGGGTAGCGGCTCCTACGAGCAGTACTTC. The full variable domain, its missing parts supplied by reference TRBV5-1 and TRBJ2-7, is KAGVTQTPRYLIKTRGQQVTLSCSPISGHRSVSWYQQTPGQGLQFLFEYFSETQRNKGNFPGRFSGRQFSNSRSEMNVSTLELGDSALYLCASSLPEGSGSYEQYFGPGTRLTVT.

CDR3 nucleotides: TGTGCCAGCAATGGGGGCAGGGGTGGGTCACCCCTCCACTTT. It translates to CASNGGRGGSPLHF. V gene TRBV2 combines with J gene TRBJ1-6, with TRBD1 as a possible D gene (6 bases). This CDR3 has 14 residues. From germline, CDR1 is SNHLY and CDR2 FYNNEI. Trimming shortened V by 7 bases and J by 10 bases, and 17 bases separated the two germline ends.

This clone was recorded only once. This sequence joins TRBV19 and TRBJ1-1; 8 nucleotides align to TRBD1. After removal of 5 bases from V and 0 bases from J, the junction contained 11 bases not matched to a gene. From germline, CDR1 is LNHDA and CDR2 SQIVND (reference sequence). The CDR3 covers 17 residues. The CDR3 region has the DNA TGTGCCAGTAGTCCTCGGACAGGGTTAGGGATGAACACTGAAGCTTTCTTT. This translates into CASSPRTGLGMNTEAFF.

This clone was seen only once. The chain couples TRBV7-9 to TRBJ1-2; D not certain. Germline V gene sequence: CDR1 SEHNR, CDR2 FQNEAQ (reference sequence). Trimming cost V 7 bases and J 4 bases, with 19 bases left between them. CDR3 length: 15 residues. CDR3 in amino acids: CASTTDGLFGYGYTF. The CDR3 DNA is TGTGCCAGCACCACGGACGGACTCTTCGGCTATGGCTACACCTTC.

The chain couples TRBV6-5 to TRBJ1-1, with D maybe TRBD1 (6 bases). Germline-derived CDR1 and CDR2 are MNHEY and SVGAGI. This CDR3 has 14 residues. V lost 5 bases and J lost 1, with 11 bases in between. The CDR3 DNA is TGTGCCAGCAGTGGGACAACTCAGAACACTGAAGCTTTCTTT. Its protein is CASSGTTQNTEAFF.